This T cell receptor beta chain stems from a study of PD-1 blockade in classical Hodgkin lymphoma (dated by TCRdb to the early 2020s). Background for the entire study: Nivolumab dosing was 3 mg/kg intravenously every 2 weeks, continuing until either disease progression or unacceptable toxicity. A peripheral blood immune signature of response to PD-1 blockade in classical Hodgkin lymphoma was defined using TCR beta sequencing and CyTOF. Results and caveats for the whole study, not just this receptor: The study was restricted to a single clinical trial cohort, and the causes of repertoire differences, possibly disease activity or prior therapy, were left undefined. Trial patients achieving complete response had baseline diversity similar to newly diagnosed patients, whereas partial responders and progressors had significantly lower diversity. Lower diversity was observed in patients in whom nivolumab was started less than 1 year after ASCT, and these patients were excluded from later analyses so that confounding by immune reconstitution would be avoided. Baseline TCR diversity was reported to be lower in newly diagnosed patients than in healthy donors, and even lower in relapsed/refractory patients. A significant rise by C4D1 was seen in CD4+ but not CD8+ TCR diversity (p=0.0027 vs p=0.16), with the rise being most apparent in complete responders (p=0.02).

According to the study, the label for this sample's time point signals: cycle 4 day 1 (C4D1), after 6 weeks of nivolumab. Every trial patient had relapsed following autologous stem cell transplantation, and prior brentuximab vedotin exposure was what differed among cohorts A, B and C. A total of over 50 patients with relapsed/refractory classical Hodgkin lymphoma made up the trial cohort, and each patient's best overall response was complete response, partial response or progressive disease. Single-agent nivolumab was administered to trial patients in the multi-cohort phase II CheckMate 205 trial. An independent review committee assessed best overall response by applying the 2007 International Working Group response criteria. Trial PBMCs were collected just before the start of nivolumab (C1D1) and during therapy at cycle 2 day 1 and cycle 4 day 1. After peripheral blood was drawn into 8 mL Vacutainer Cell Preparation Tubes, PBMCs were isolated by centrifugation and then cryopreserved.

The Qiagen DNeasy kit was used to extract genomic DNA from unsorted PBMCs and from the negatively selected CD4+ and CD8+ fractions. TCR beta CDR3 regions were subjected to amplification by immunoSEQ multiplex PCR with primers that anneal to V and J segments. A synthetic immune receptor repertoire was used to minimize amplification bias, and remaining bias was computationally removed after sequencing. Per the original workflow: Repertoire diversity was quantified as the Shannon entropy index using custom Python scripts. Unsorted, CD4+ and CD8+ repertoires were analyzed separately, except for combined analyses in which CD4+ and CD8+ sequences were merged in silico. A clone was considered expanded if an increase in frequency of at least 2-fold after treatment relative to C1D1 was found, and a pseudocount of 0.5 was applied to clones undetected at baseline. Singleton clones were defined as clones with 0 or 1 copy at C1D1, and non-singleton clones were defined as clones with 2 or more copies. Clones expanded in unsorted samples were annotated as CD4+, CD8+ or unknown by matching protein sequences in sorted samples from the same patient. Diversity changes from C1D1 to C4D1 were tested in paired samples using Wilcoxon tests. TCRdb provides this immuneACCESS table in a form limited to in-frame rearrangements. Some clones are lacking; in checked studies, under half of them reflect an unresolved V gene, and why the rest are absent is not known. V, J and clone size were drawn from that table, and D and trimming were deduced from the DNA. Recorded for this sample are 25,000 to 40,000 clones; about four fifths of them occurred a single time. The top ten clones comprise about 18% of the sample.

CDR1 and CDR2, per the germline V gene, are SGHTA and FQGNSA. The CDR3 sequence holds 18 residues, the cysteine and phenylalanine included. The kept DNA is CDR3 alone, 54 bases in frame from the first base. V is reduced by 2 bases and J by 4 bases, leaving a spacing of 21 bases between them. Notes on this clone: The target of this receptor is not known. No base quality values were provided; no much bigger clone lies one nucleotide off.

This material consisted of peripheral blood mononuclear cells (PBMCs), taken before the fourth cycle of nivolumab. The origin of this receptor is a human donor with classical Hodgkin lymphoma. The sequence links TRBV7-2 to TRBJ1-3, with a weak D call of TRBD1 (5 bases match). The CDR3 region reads CASSLRTLSGGGGNTIYF. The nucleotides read TGTGCCAGCAGCTTACGGACACTTTCGGGGGGAGGGGGAAACACCATATATTTT.